A single sample is the source of the 27 T cell receptor beta chains below, sequenced in a study of blood T cell repertoires in COVID-19. Sequenced by immunoSEQ multiplex PCR; TCRdb stores in-frame clones only, minus some. Of about 260,000 clones in the sample, 75% to 90% were seen once. Sequencing was done on a sample of peripheral blood. These receptors were obtained from a woman aged 40 to 55 with acute or convalescent COVID-19.

V is TRBV10-3 and J is TRBJ2-2; 8 positions match TRBD2. Germline loops: CDR1 ENHRY, CDR2 SYGVKD. The CDR3 covers 14 residues. V shed 8 bases and J 5 bases; nucleotides not matched to a gene: 7. CDR3 coding DNA: TGTGCCATCGCAAGCGGGGGAGGAACCGGGGAGCTGTTTTTT. Encoded protein: CAIASGGGTGELFF.

This chain joins TRBV6-5 and TRBJ1-2, with 10 bases identical to TRBD1. Germline assignment: CDR1 MNHEY and CDR2 SVGAGI. V lost 7 bases, J lost 7 bases, and 9 bases stayed unmatched. The CDR3 runs to 14 residues. CDR3 region: CASTPSGDRGGYTF. The CDR3 DNA reads TGTGCCAGCACCCCCTCCGGGGACAGGGGTGGCTACACCTTC.

The chain carries TRBV3-1 (or the pseudogene TRBV3-2) and TRBJ1-2; 7 bases are shared with TRBD1. Unmatched junction bases numbered 3, after V lost 0 bases and J lost 8 bases. Per germline, CDR1 LGHDT and CDR2 YNNKEL (reference sequence). The CDR3 consists of 13 residues. The DNA for the CDR3 is TGTGCCAGCAGCCAAGACAGGGGGGTAGGCTACACCTTC. Its translation is CASSQDRGVGYTF.

As for this clone: Other nucleotide sequences in the sample specify the same CDR3. This chain connects TRBV5-1 to TRBJ1-3; D is undetermined. The CDR3 runs to 14 residues. V was pared by 0 bases and J by 2 bases, with 6 bases between. CDR1 and CDR2 (germline): SGHRS, YFSETQ. The CDR3 loop reads CASSLGGAGNTIYF. In DNA, the CDR3 is TGCGCCAGCAGCTTGGGAGGAGCTGGAAACACCATATATTTT.

This clone was detected once. The gene calls are TRBV9 and TRBJ1-1; D is uncertain. The CDR3 covers 15 residues. With 0 bases removed from V and 1 base from J, the gap between germline ends came to 10 bases. Per germline, CDR1 SGDLS and CDR2 YYNGEE. CDR3 sequence reads: CASSVGLGGNTEAFF. The CDR3 DNA is TGTGCCAGCAGCGTAGGGCTGGGAGGGAACACTGAAGCTTTCTTT.

V and J are TRBV11-2 and TRBJ1-6; no reliable D call. Per germline, CDR1 SGHAT and CDR2 FQNNGV. V was pared by 5 bases and J by 7 bases, with 15 bases between. The CDR3 covers 15 residues. CDR3 nucleotide sequence: TGTGCCAGCAGCCCCGCGGGCGTAGAGAATTCACCCCTCCACTTT. Its protein is CASSPAGVENSPLHF.

The chain uses TRBV18 and TRBJ1-5; TRBD1 might be the D (5 bases). This CDR3 comprises 16 residues. V shed 2 bases and J shed 4 bases, with 15 bases lying between them. Germline V gives CDR1 KGHSH, CDR2 LQKENI. Written as DNA, the CDR3 is TGTGCCAGCTCACCAAAGGGCACAGGTGGGAATCAGCCCCAGCATTTT. It encodes CASSPKGTGGNQPQHF. Drawing the rest from reference TRBV18 and TRBJ1-5, the complete variable domain is NAGVMQNPRHLVRRRGQEARLRCSPMKGHSHVYWYRQLPEEGLKFMVYLQKENIIDESGMPKERFSAEFPKEGPSILRIQQVVRGDSAAYFCASSPKGTGGNQPQHFGDGTRLSIL.

V gene TRBV24-1 combines with J gene TRBJ2-2; D might be TRBD1 (6 bases). The CDR3 has 17 amino acids. Looked up from germline, CDR1 is KGHDR and CDR2 is SFDVKD. V was clipped by 2 bases and J by 5 bases, with 17 bases between them. The CDR3 DNA sequence: TGTGCCACCAGTGATTCCGGACCCCAGGGGCTAACCGGGGAGCTGTTTTTT. It codes for CATSDSGPQGLTGELFF.

The CDR3: CASSVVGLPGTNEQFF. CDR3 DNA: TGTGCCAGCAGCGTAGTTGGGTTGCCAGGTACAAATGAGCAGTTCTTC. This chain joins TRBV9 and TRBJ2-1; D is unclear. Germline CDR1 and CDR2: SGDLS and YYNGEE. Trimming removed 0 bases at V and 7 bases at J, with 17 bases between. The CDR3 consists of 16 residues.

The chain uses TRBV5-1 and TRBJ1-1, with 8 bases that match TRBD1. CDR3 length: 13 residues. Trimming at V came to 5 bases and at J to 0 bases, leaving 0 bases not matched to a gene. From germline, CDR1 is SGHRS and CDR2 YFSETQ. The CDR3, as DNA: TGCGCCAGCAGGGGACAGGTGAACACTGAAGCTTTCTTT. Protein: CASRGQVNTEAFF.

The V and J genes are TRBV12-3 or TRBV12-4 and TRBJ1-1; D unclear. This CDR3 comprises 11 residues. Trimming removed 7 bases from V and 8 bases from J, with 11 bases in between. DNA of the CDR3: TGTGCCAGCATCAGAGGATCCGAAGCTTTCTTT. Translating gives CASIRGSEAFF.

The J gene is TRBJ2-1, the V gene TRBV5-1; TRBD2 agrees at 7 bases. CDR1 is SGHRS and CDR2 is YFSETQ in the germline V gene. The CDR3 has 15 amino acids. V lost 1 base to trimming and J lost 0 bases; unmatched junction nucleotides: 1. Here the CDR3 DNA reads TGCGCCAGCAGCTTGCTAGCGGACTCCTACAATGAGCAGTTCTTC. Translation: CASSLLADSYNEQFF.

This chain connects TRBV5-1 to TRBJ1-1; tentative D call: TRBD1 (6 bases). This CDR3 comprises 13 residues. Per germline, CDR1 SGHRS and CDR2 YFSETQ. The germline V and J ends were trimmed by 3 bases and 1 base, with 7 bases remaining between them. The CDR3 loop is CASSSGQNTEAFF. The CDR3 nucleotides read TGCGCCAGCAGCTCGGGACAGAACACTGAAGCTTTCTTT.

A note on this clone: The identical CDR3 is also encoded by other nucleotide sequences in the sample. The chain links TRBV5-1 to TRBJ1-1; D unclear. This CDR3 comprises 14 residues. Trimming stripped 0 bases from V and 0 bases from J, with 6 bases between. The germline V gene has CDR1 SGHRS and CDR2 YFSETQ. The CDR3 reads CASSLAQMNTEAFF. CDR3 coding DNA: TGCGCCAGCAGCTTGGCCCAGATGAACACTGAAGCTTTCTTT.

This rearrangement joins TRBV11-3 to TRBJ1-1; D not certain. The V end lost 1 base, the J end lost 0 bases, and 6 bases lay between the germline ends. The V gene's germline CDR1 is SGHNT and CDR2 YENEEA. The CDR3 has 14 amino acids. The CDR3 coding sequence is TGTGCCAGCAGCTTAGGAGGGCTGAACACTGAAGCTTTCTTT. Its translation: CASSLGGLNTEAFF.

This rearrangement joins TRBV30 to TRBJ2-4; weak D call: TRBD2 (5 bases). The CDR3 extends over 14 amino acids. Trimming left V 1 base short and J 8 bases short, with 15 bases between. Germline lookup yields CDR1 GTSNPN and CDR2 SVGIG (reference sequence). Here the CDR3 reads CAWSDGPRADIQYF. In nucleotides, the CDR3 is TGTGCCTGGAGTGATGGACCGCGGGCGGACATTCAGTACTTC. Variable domain in full (rest from reference TRBV30 and TRBJ2-4): SQTIHQWPATLVQPVGSPLSLECTVEGTSNPNLYWYRQAAGRGLQLLFYSVGIGQISSEVPQNLSASRPQDRQFILSSKKLLLSDSGFYLCAWSDGPRADIQYFGAGTRLSVL.

This clone was seen more than once but under ten times. The chain links TRBV5-1 to TRBJ1-2; 10 bases agree with TRBD1. Trimming at V came to 4 bases and at J to 3 bases, leaving 6 bases not matched to a gene. This CDR3 is built from 15 residues. Germline CDR1 reads SGHRS; CDR2 reads YFSETQ. Written as DNA, the CDR3 is TGCGCCAGCAGCCCCCGACAGGGGGCAGACTATGGCTACACCTTC. This gives the protein CASSPRQGADYGYTF.

The rearrangement joins TRBV27 to TRBJ2-5, with TRBD2 matching 8 bases. CDR1 and CDR2 from the germline V gene are MNHEY and SMNVEV (reference sequence). The CDR3 sequence is 15 residues long. V lost 6 bases, J lost 0 bases, and 6 bases stayed unmatched. The chain's CDR3 is CASSREGGYQETQYF. In nucleotides, the CDR3 is TGTGCCAGCAGCCGGGAGGGGGGGTACCAAGAGACCCAGTACTTC.

V is TRBV27 and J is TRBJ1-4; 7 positions match TRBD1. After removal of 0 bases from V and 7 bases from J, the junction contained 8 bases not matched to a gene. CDR3 length: 16 amino acids. Per germline, CDR1 MNHEY and CDR2 SMNVEV (reference sequence). CDR3 protein: CASSLSHRGLGEKLFF. The CDR3 DNA reads as TGTGCCAGCAGTTTATCACACAGGGGTTTGGGTGAAAAACTGTTTTTT.

The chain employs TRBV5-4 and TRBJ2-3, with 7 bases that match TRBD1. The CDR3 spans 15 residues. Germline V CDR1 and CDR2: SGHNT, YYREEE (reference sequence). J lost 9 bases, V lost 1 base, and 11 bases had no gene match. CDR3 in DNA: TGTGCCAGCAGCTTGATGTACGGGACAGCCCACACGCAGTATTTT. Translating gives CASSLMYGTAHTQYF.

This chain uses TRBV4-2 with TRBJ2-7; 10 bases fit TRBD2. This CDR3 is built from 16 residues. Germline CDR1 and CDR2: LGHNA and YNFKEQ. V lost 0 bases and J lost 1; bases outside the gene matches: 3. CDR3 nucleotides: TGTGCCAGCAGCCAAGATGGGACTAGCGAGTCCTACGAGCAGTACGTC. It yields the protein CASSQDGTSESYEQYV.

V is TRBV6-6 and J is TRBJ2-1; 10 positions agree with TRBD2. The CDR3 totals 15 residues. V was clipped by 5 bases and J by 3 bases; unmatched bases: 4. Germline CDR1 reads MNHNY; CDR2 reads SVGAGI (reference sequence). The chain's CDR3 is CASSPGLAIYNEQFF. DNA for the CDR3: TGTGCCAGCAGTCCGGGACTAGCGATCTACAATGAGCAGTTCTTC.

This clone was picked up one time. The same CDR3 also results from other DNA sequences found in this sample. The chain recombines TRBV5-1 with TRBJ2-5; 10 bases agree with TRBD1. Trimming at V came to 8 bases and at J to 5 bases, leaving 9 bases not matched to a gene. Germline CDR1 SGHRS, CDR2 YFSETQ. The CDR3 consists of 14 residues. As DNA, the CDR3 is TGCGCCAGTGCACCGGGACAGGGGACGGAGACCCAGTACTTC. Its protein is CASAPGQGTETQYF. Full variable domain (outside the CDR3, taken from reference TRBV5-1 and TRBJ2-5): KAGVTQTPRYLIKTRGQQVTLSCSPISGHRSVSWYQQTPGQGLQFLFEYFSETQRNKGNFPGRFSGRQFSNSRSEMNVSTLELGDSALYLCASAPGQGTETQYFGPGTRLLVL.

The chain couples TRBV7-9 to TRBJ1-5; the D gene is possibly TRBD1 (6 bases). From germline, CDR1 is SEHNR and CDR2 FQNEAQ (reference sequence). This CDR3 spans 17 amino acids. V shed 1 base and J shed 5 bases, with 18 bases lying between them. The DNA of the CDR3 is TGTGCCAGCAGCTTAGATCTGGGGGCGGCAGCCGATCAGCCCCAGCATTTT. It codes for CASSLDLGAAADQPQHF.

The rearrangement uses TRBV6-2 or TRBV6-3 and TRBJ1-6; D gene uncertain. Trimming took off 5 bases at V and 16 bases at J, with 15 bases between the two ends. The length of the CDR3 is 12 residues. Germline CDR1 and CDR2: MNHEY and SVGEGT. The CDR3: CASSPSGNLLHF. The CDR3, as DNA: TGTGCCAGCAGTCCGTCAGGAAACTTGCTCCACTTT.

The CDR3 here is CASSLEGGRSYGYTF. The CDR3 region has the DNA TGTGCCAGCAGCTTGGAAGGGGGCCGTTCCTATGGCTACACCTTC. J is TRBJ1-2 and V is TRBV5-4, with 7 bases matching TRBD1. Germline trimming cut 0 bases from V and 4 bases from J; bases unmatched to any gene: 6. CDR1 SGHNT and CDR2 YYREEE come from the germline V gene (reference sequence). The CDR3 is 15 amino acids. Using reference TRBV5-4 and TRBJ1-2 for the parts outside the CDR3, the full variable domain is ETGVTQSPTHLIKTRGQQVTLRCSSQSGHNTVSWYQQALGQGPQFIFQYYREEENGRGNFPPRFSGLQFPNYSSELNVNALELDDSALYLCASSLEGGRSYGYTFGSGTRLTVV.

The rearrangement uses TRBV30 and TRBJ1-2; maybe TRBD1 (5 bases). The CDR3 covers 13 residues. Trimming took off 4 bases at V and 1 base at J, with 10 bases between the two ends. In germline, CDR1 is GTSNPN, CDR2 SVGIG (reference sequence). CDR3 amino acids: CAWTGGDNYGYTF. The CDR3 DNA follows: TGTGCCTGGACCGGGGGGGATAACTATGGCTACACCTTC.